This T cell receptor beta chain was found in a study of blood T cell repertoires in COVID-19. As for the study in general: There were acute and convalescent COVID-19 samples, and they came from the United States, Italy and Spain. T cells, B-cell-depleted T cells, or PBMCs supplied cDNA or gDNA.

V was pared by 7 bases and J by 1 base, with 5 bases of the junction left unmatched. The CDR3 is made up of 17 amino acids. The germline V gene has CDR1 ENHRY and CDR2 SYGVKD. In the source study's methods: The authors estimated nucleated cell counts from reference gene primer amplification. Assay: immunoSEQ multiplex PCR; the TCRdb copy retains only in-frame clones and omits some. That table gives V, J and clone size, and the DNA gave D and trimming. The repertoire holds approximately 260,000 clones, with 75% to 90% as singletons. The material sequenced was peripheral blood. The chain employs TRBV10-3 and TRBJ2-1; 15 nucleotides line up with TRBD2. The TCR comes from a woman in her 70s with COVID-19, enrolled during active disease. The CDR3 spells CAITGLAGGVSYNEQFF. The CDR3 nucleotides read TGTGCCATCACCGGACTAGCGGGAGGGGTTTCCTACAATGAGCAGTTCTTC.